The next 10 T cell receptor beta chains were all read from a single sample in a study of T cells in Graves' hyperthyroidism and ophthalmopathy. What was amplified from RNA transcripts were TCR beta CDR3 regions. TCR CDR3 underwent first-round RT-PCR with the HTBI primer set. Using its own MiXCR run on the multiplex PCR reads, TCRdb lists one record per CDR3 protein. The data hold under 400,000 distinct CDR3 sequences, with approximately 15% observed a single time. The specimen was blood. The source of these receptors is a woman in her fifties or sixties with Graves' hyperthyroidism.

This clonotype has a handful of counts. This chain links TRBV20-1 with TRBJ1-2; 10 bases match TRBD1. Germline V CDR1 and CDR2: DFQATT, SNEGSKA (reference sequence). The V gene end was trimmed by 5 bases and the J gene end by 1 base; junction bases not matched to a gene: 7. CDR3 length equals 15 residues. The CDR3 loop reads CSAPGQGSNNYGYTF. Written as DNA, the CDR3 is TGCAGTGCTCCGGGACAGGGGTCGAATAACTATGGCTACACCTTC.

This clonotype was detected many times. The gene calls are TRBV29-1 and TRBJ2-5; 8 positions agree with TRBD2. V lost 3 bases to trimming and J lost 5 bases; unmatched junction nucleotides: 8. The length of the CDR3 is 14 residues. Germline V lookup: CDR1 SQVTM, CDR2 ANQGSEA. CDR3 nucleotide sequence: TGCAGCGTTGATGGGTTTGCGGGAGGTGAGACCCAGTACTTC. Residues: CSVDGFAGGETQYF.

Notes on this clonotype: Since a much larger clone is just one base distant, this may be a read error. The CDR3 coding sequence is TGTGCCAGCAGTTCCTCCGAGCAAGAGACCCAGTACTTC. Amino acid sequence: CASSSSEQETQYF. The V gene is TRBV12-3 or TRBV12-4, the J gene TRBJ2-5; D unresolved. This CDR3 contains 13 residues. Between the trimmed V and J ends, which lost 4 bases and 2 bases, there was a span of 8 bases.

The sample holds a few counts of this clonotype. The chain links TRBV19 to TRBJ2-7, with D hard to call. The germline V gene has CDR1 LNHDA and CDR2 SQIVND (reference sequence). V was cut by 5 bases and J by 2 bases, with 7 bases left in between. This CDR3 is 12 amino acids long. In DNA, the CDR3 is TGTGCCAGTAGTCCCAATGCCTACGAGCAGTACTTC. Its protein product is CASSPNAYEQYF.

This clonotype has ten or more counts. J is TRBJ2-7 and V is TRBV12-5; tentatively, D is TRBD1 (5 bases). V was clipped by 5 bases and J by 4 bases, with 9 bases between them. The CDR3 has 12 amino acids. Looked up from germline, CDR1 is LGHNT and CDR2 is FRNRAP. The CDR3 reads CASGPDSYEQYF. As DNA, the CDR3 is TGTGCTAGTGGTCCCGACAGTTACGAGCAGTACTTC. Based on the CDR3 plus reference TRBV12-5 and TRBJ2-7, the full variable domain is DARVTQTPRHKVTEMGQEVTMRCQPILGHNTVFWYRQTMMQGLELLAYFRNRAPLDDSGMPKDRFSAEMPDATLATLKIQPSEPRDSAVYFCASGPDSYEQYFGPGTRLTVT.

Ten or more counts support this clonotype. The chain recombines TRBV20-1 with TRBJ2-3, with 8 positions matching TRBD2. The CDR3 sequence is 16 residues long. CDR1 and CDR2 from the germline V gene are DFQATT and SNEGSKA (reference sequence). V shed 6 bases and J 1 base; nucleotides not matched to a gene: 12. This CDR3 reads CSALQGSGRGTDTQYF. CDR3 bases: TGCAGTGCCCTCCAGGGGAGCGGGAGAGGCACAGATACGCAGTATTTT.

This chain joins TRBV15 and TRBJ2-7; 10 bases line up with TRBD1. J lost 6 bases, V lost 5 bases, and 13 bases had no gene match. CDR1 LNHNV and CDR2 YYDKDF come from the germline V gene (reference sequence). This CDR3 has 16 residues. The DNA for the CDR3 is TGTGCCACCAGCCCGCCGGGGACAGGGGAAGTCTCCGAGCAGTACTTC. Protein product: CATSPPGTGEVSEQYF.

This clonotype was observed at least ten times. The chain recombines TRBV4-1 with TRBJ1-6; D perhaps matches TRBD1 (6 bases). The CDR3 is 16 residues long. Germline loops: CDR1 MGHRA, CDR2 YSYEKL. Trimming shortened V by 1 base and J by 3 bases, and 10 bases separated the two germline ends. CDR3 sequence reads: CASSQGEQGYNSPLHF. The CDR3 bases are TGCGCCAGCAGCCAAGGGGAACAGGGCTATAATTCACCCCTCCACTTT.

This clonotype was seen a few times. The chain has TRBV11-2 and TRBJ2-7; 11 positions agree with TRBD2. The CDR3 extends over 17 amino acids. In germline, CDR1 is SGHAT, CDR2 FQNNGV. V lost 1 base and J lost 3; bases outside the gene matches: 8. The CDR3 region has the DNA TGTGCCAGCAGCTTAGGTCTAGCGGGAGGCGTTAGCTACGAGCAGTACTTC. Protein sequence: CASSLGLAGGVSYEQYF.

The chain's CDR3 is CASSTGLYGYTF. The CDR3 coding sequence is TGTGCCAGCTCGACAGGGCTGTATGGCTACACCTTC. This chain connects TRBV25-1 to TRBJ1-2; 7 bases are a match to TRBD1. Trimming at V came to 8 bases and at J to 5 bases, leaving 5 bases not matched to a gene. The germline CDR1 and CDR2 sequences are MGHDK and SYGVNS. The CDR3 length is 12 residues.